The next 25 T cell receptor beta chains were all read from a single sample in a study of shared clonotypes between healthy human individuals. Measured with immunoSEQ multiplex PCR; TCRdb has only the in-frame clones, and not every one. The table has 2 million or so clones, roughly 94% seen once; the top ten hold roughly 0.13%. Sequencing used naive CD4+ T cells sorted from blood. Subset described: CD45RA+ positively selected. Receptor source: a young man in good health.

The gene calls are TRBV7-9 and TRBJ2-2; 7 bases fit TRBD1. V gave up 10 bases and J gave up 1 base; unmatched junction bases: 6. The germline V gene encodes CDR1 SEHNR and CDR2 FQNEAQ (reference sequence). There are 14 residues in the CDR3. Here the CDR3 DNA reads TGTGCCAAAGGGGGCCAGGGGAACACCGGGGAGCTGTTTTTT. Translated, it gives CAKGGQGNTGELFF.

The rearrangement links TRBV4-1 to TRBJ1-2, with 10 bases fitting TRBD1. Looked up from germline, CDR1 is MGHRA and CDR2 is YSYEKL. This CDR3 comprises 16 residues. With V trimmed by 2 bases and J by 4 bases, 7 bases remained unmatched. CDR3 DNA sequence: TGCGCCAGCAGCCAACTGACAGGGGGCGCCGGCTATGGCTACACCTTC. It codes for CASSQLTGGAGYGYTF.

The gene calls are TRBV10-3 and TRBJ2-1, with D tentatively TRBD1 or TRBD2 (5 bases each). The germline CDR1 and CDR2 sequences are ENHRY and SYGVKD. The CDR3 length is 13 residues. With 7 bases removed from V and 6 bases from J, the gap between germline ends came to 13 bases. Here the CDR3 reads CAITRDQGNEQFF. CDR3 nucleotide sequence: TGTGCCATCACCCGGGATCAGGGCAATGAGCAGTTCTTC.

Turning to this clone: The sample carries other DNA sequences with the same CDR3. CDR3 sequence (DNA): TGCGCCAGCAGCTTGTCGGCAGGGGGCCTCCAAGAGACCCAGTACTTC. This gives the protein CASSLSAGGLQETQYF. The chain is built from TRBV5-1 and TRBJ2-5; 8 nucleotides align to TRBD1. CDR1 is SGHRS, CDR2 YFSETQ, per germline. V gave up 1 base and J gave up 1 base; unmatched junction bases: 6. The CDR3 runs to 16 residues.

This rearrangement joins TRBV5-1 to TRBJ2-3; weak D call: TRBD1 (6 bases). There are 14 residues in the CDR3. Germline lookup yields CDR1 SGHRS and CDR2 YFSETQ. With 5 bases removed from V and 3 bases from J, the gap between germline ends came to 13 bases. The CDR3 is CASRPQGATDTQYF. The CDR3 nucleotides read TGCGCCAGCAGGCCACAGGGTGCGACAGATACGCAGTATTTT.

The rearrangement joins TRBV7-2 to TRBJ2-3, with D tentatively TRBD2 (5 bases). The CDR3 has 14 amino acids. Trimming removed 5 bases from V and 2 bases from J, with 11 bases in between. Per the germline V gene, CDR1 is SGHTA and CDR2 is FQGNSA. Here the CDR3 DNA reads TGTGCCAGCAGCCCAGCGGCTATCACAGATACGCAGTATTTT. Its protein is CASSPAAITDTQYF.

On this clone: The same CDR3 can be traced to other DNA sequences in this sample. The J gene is TRBJ1-1, the V gene TRBV29-1; the D gene is possibly TRBD1 (5 bases). The V end was cut by 3 bases, the J end by 2 bases, with 7 bases between. Per the germline V gene, CDR1 is SQVTM and CDR2 is ANQGSEA. The length of the CDR3 is 12 residues. This chain's CDR3 is CSVDRANTEAFF. CDR3 DNA: TGCAGCGTTGACAGGGCCAACACTGAAGCTTTCTTT.

The chain links TRBV6-5 to TRBJ2-3; D is uncertain. The CDR3 spans 12 residues. Trimming stripped 7 bases from V and 2 bases from J, with 7 bases between. CDR1 is MNHEY, CDR2 SVGAGI, per germline. In DNA form, the CDR3 reads TGTGCCAGCAAATCAAACACAGATACGCAGTATTTT. Translating it yields CASKSNTDTQYF.

This clone showed up just once. The rearrangement uses TRBV6-5 and TRBJ1-6; D not resolved. This CDR3 has 14 amino acids. Trimming stripped 6 bases from V and 9 bases from J, with 15 bases between. Germline CDR1 is MNHEY and CDR2 is SVGAGI. The CDR3 loop reads CASSPPDGLSPLHF. The CDR3 bases are TGTGCCAGCAGCCCGCCAGACGGACTTTCACCCCTCCACTTT.

CDR3 protein: CAWSTQAGGKTQYF. CDR3 bases: TGTGCCTGGAGTACTCAAGCGGGGGGAAAGACCCAGTACTTC. The rearrangement links TRBV30 to TRBJ2-5; 9 bases agree with TRBD2. V was pared by 2 bases and J by 6 bases, with 7 bases of the junction left unmatched. The germline gives CDR1 GTSNPN, CDR2 SVGIG (reference sequence). The CDR3 consists of 14 residues.

This clone showed up just once. The chain employs TRBV19 and TRBJ2-3, with a weak D call TRBD1 (5 bases). Germline assignment: CDR1 LNHDA and CDR2 SQIVND (reference sequence). The length of the CDR3 is 14 residues. V shed 7 bases and J shed 1 base, with 12 bases lying between them. The CDR3 DNA is TGTGCCAGTACCCCTGGACATGGCACAGATACGCAGTATTTT. The encoded protein is CASTPGHGTDTQYF.

The chain employs TRBV7-6 and TRBJ2-3, with D possibly matching TRBD1 (6 bases). Trimming pared 3 bases from V and 2 bases from J, leaving 12 bases between. The V gene's germline CDR1 is SGHVS and CDR2 FNYEAQ. There are 15 residues in the CDR3. The CDR3 DNA reads as TGTGCCAGCAGCTTTGTGGACAGCCTCACAGATACGCAGTATTTT. Its protein is CASSFVDSLTDTQYF.

The V call is TRBV5-6, the J call TRBJ2-5, with 12 bases identical to TRBD2. The CDR3 is 15 amino acids. The V and J ends lost 3 bases and 4 bases, in that order; junction bases with no gene match: 4. The germline gives CDR1 SGHDT, CDR2 YYEEEE. The CDR3 loop is CASSYLAGGVETQYF. The CDR3 nucleotides are TGTGCCAGCAGCTACCTAGCGGGAGGGGTAGAGACCCAGTACTTC. The full variable domain, with the rest looked up from reference TRBV5-6 and TRBJ2-5, is DAGVTQSPTHLIKTRGQQVTLRCSPKSGHDTVSWYQQALGQGPQFIFQYYEEEERQRGNFPDRFSGHQFPNYSSELNVNALLLGDSALYLCASSYLAGGVETQYFGPGTRLLVL.

The chain carries TRBV7-9 and TRBJ2-1; either TRBD1 or TRBD2 may supply D (5 bases each). The CDR3 is made up of 12 amino acids. The germline V gene encodes CDR1 SEHNR and CDR2 FQNEAQ (reference sequence). Trimming took 3 bases from V and 10 from J, leaving 10 bases between them. CDR3 region: CASSLLGEEQFF. The DNA of the CDR3 is TGTGCCAGCAGCTTGCTGGGGGAGGAGCAGTTCTTC.

V gene TRBV19 combines with J gene TRBJ1-5; 10 positions agree with TRBD1. Per the germline V gene, CDR1 is LNHDA and CDR2 is SQIVND (reference sequence). V gave up 9 bases and J gave up 3 bases; unmatched junction bases: 8. This CDR3 region has 15 residues. CDR3 DNA: TGTGCCAGCACCTCGGGACAGGGGTACAATCAGCCCCAGCATTTT. The encoded protein is CASTSGQGYNQPQHF.

This sequence joins TRBV14 and TRBJ2-3; 9 positions agree with TRBD1. The CDR3 extends over 14 amino acids. Unmatched junction bases numbered 2, after V lost 6 bases and J lost 1 base. Germline V gene data show CDR1 as SGHDN and CDR2 as FVKESK. CDR3 amino acids: CASRRTGGTDTQYF. DNA of the CDR3: TGTGCCAGCAGGAGGACAGGGGGCACAGATACGCAGTATTTT.

This clone occurred many times. The V and J genes are TRBV30 and TRBJ2-3; D could derive from TRBD1 or TRBD2 (5 bases each). From germline, CDR1 is GTSNPN and CDR2 SVGIG (reference sequence). This CDR3 is built from 14 residues. V lost 2 bases and J 4 bases, leaving 13 bases between the germline ends. The CDR3 nucleotides are TGTGCCTGGAGTTGGGACCCCAGCCCAGATACGCAGTATTTT. The encoded protein is CAWSWDPSPDTQYF.

This chain uses TRBV6-5 with TRBJ1-2; 9 nucleotides match TRBD1. V was pared by 2 bases and J by 7 bases, with 5 bases of the junction left unmatched. The CDR3 spans 14 residues. In germline, CDR1 is MNHEY, CDR2 SVGAGI. For the CDR3, the DNA is TGTGCCAGCAGTTACAGGGACAGGGAGGCTGGCTACACCTTC. Residues: CASSYRDREAGYTF.

The chain uses TRBV5-4 and TRBJ2-3, with D unresolved. The ends were cut back, 4 bases at V and 0 bases at J, with 6 bases in the middle. The CDR3 is 13 amino acids. CDR1 SGHNT and CDR2 YYREEE come from the germline V gene (reference sequence). The CDR3 protein is CASSQLSTDTQYF. The CDR3 DNA reads as TGTGCCAGCAGCCAATTAAGCACAGATACGCAGTATTTT.

The rearrangement links TRBV5-4 to TRBJ2-3, with 7 bases matching TRBD1. V shed 3 bases and J 3 bases; nucleotides not matched to a gene: 4. Germline V lookup: CDR1 SGHNT, CDR2 YYREEE (reference sequence). CDR3 size: 14 residues. CDR3 sequence reads: CASSWMTGTDTQYF. DNA for the CDR3: TGTGCCAGCAGCTGGATGACAGGGACAGATACGCAGTATTTT.

The gene calls are TRBV12-1 and TRBJ1-2. TRBV12-1 is marked as a pseudogene. The CDR3 contains 14 residues. Here the CDR3 DNA reads TGTGCCAGCAGCCTCCGGACCCGCCAGGAGGGCTACACCTTC. Residues: CASSLRTRQEGYTF.

The genes are TRBV10-1 and TRBJ1-2, with 10 bases lining up with TRBD1. The CDR3 consists of 17 residues. Germline V gene lookup returns CDR1 WNHNN and CDR2 SYGVQD (reference sequence). J was trimmed by 0 bases and V by 5 bases; bases with no gene match: 9. CDR3 in DNA: TGCGCCAGCAGTACCTCCGGGACAGGGGATCCTAACTATGGCTACACCTTC. Its translation: CASSTSGTGDPNYGYTF.

The V call is TRBV28, the J call TRBJ2-3; D gene unclear. Germline V gene lookup returns CDR1 MDHEN and CDR2 SYDVKM. V was cut by 5 bases and J by 2 bases, with 14 bases left in between. The CDR3 length is 15 residues. CDR3 residues: CASSLRQVNTDTQYF. CDR3 DNA: TGTGCCAGCAGTCTAAGACAAGTTAACACAGATACGCAGTATTTT.

The chain combines TRBV9 with TRBJ1-2; D ambiguous. CDR3 length: 13 residues. V was clipped by 4 bases and J by 4 bases, with 11 bases between them. CDR1 SGDLS and CDR2 YYNGEE come from the germline V gene. DNA of the CDR3: TGTGCCAGCAGCACCCCGGGTGGCTATGGCTACACCTTC. The encoded protein is CASSTPGGYGYTF.

The rearrangement joins TRBV15 to TRBJ1-2, with D possibly matching TRBD1 (6 bases). CDR3 length: 14 amino acids. CDR1 and CDR2 from the germline V gene are LNHNV and YYDKDF (reference sequence). Trimming cost V 4 bases and J 5 bases, with 14 bases left between them. CDR3 DNA: TGTGCCACCAGCAAGGGGGGTACCGGGTATGGCTACACCTTC. Translation gives CATSKGGTGYGYTF.